This record concerns one T cell receptor beta chain sequence. The PCR used 60 Vbeta and 13 Jbeta primers. The protocol was immunoSEQ multiplex PCR, while the TCRdb copy is restricted to in-frame clones and leaves out a portion. The sample consists of 170,000 or so clones, approximately 84% of them appearing once. The data belong to a study of cytomegalovirus exposure and HLA in healthy donors. Germline V gene data show CDR1 as SGHRS and CDR2 as YFSETQ. This CDR3 region has 15 residues. Trimming removed 0 bases at V and 2 bases at J, with 12 bases between. The sample taken for sequencing was PBMCs. This chain links TRBV5-1 with TRBJ2-7, with D maybe TRBD1 (5 bases). The sequence derives from a boy younger than 10 in good health and CMV-seronegative. The DNA of the CDR3 is TGCGCCAGCAGCTTGGAGCCAGGGAACCCCTACGAGCAGTACTTC. Its translation is CASSLEPGNPYEQYF.